These T cell receptor beta chains were read from a single sample in a study of cytomegalovirus exposure and HLA in healthy donors. Sequencing was performed with immunoSEQ multiplex PCR; in TCRdb, only in-frame clones are kept and a portion is missing. The sample lists 150,000 to 200,000 clones, roughly 96% seen once, with roughly 1% in the top ten. The material sequenced was PBMCs. These receptors originate from a woman under 30 in good health and CMV-seronegative. Both conserved end residues are trimmed from each CDR3. Fields, in order: D gene, J gene, clone size, V gene, CDR3 protein. A D gene is named only where the DNA matches it firmly. Clone size appears in some rows only: once, few, many, or a class for an expanded clone.

>TRBD1|TRBJ1-6|few|TRBV5-1
ASSLEGQGGSPLH
>TRBD1|TRBJ1-1|.|TRBV15
ATSRDAQGATEAF
>TRBD1|TRBJ1-6|.|TRBV15
ATSTATGSYNSPLH
>.|TRBJ2-5|.|TRBV29-1
SVRGAEETQY
>.|TRBJ2-3|.|TRBV30
AWSPRKRDTQY
>TRBD1|TRBJ2-2|.|TRBV9
ASSVGAGGYAATGELF
>.|TRBJ1-1|.|TRBV5-4
ASSKYAGFTEAF
>.|TRBJ2-7|once|TRBV7-9
ASSPRQGLPNEQY
>.|TRBJ2-7|.|TRBV7-2
ASSLAFTSYEQY
>.|TRBJ1-5|once|TRBV7-2
ASSLGSGNQPQH
>TRBD1|TRBJ1-2|once|TRBV4-1
ASSPSGQGNPSYGYT
>TRBD2|TRBJ2-5|.|TRBV9
ASSVAGSGGPQETQY
>TRBD2|TRBJ2-3|.|TRBV7-9
ASSPGGDTQY
>.|TRBJ2-7|.|TRBV9
ASSLTSGSYEQY
>TRBD1|TRBJ2-3|.|TRBV7-3
ASSTGTVGTDTQY
>.|TRBJ1-2|.|TRBV6-5
ASSYVARGGYT
>TRBD2|TRBJ2-2|.|TRBV29-1
SAERGLAGEAGELF
>TRBD2|TRBJ2-3|.|TRBV15
ATSRDAYSLLAGVDTQY
>.|TRBJ1-1|.|TRBV10-3
ATKREVGSGAF
>.|TRBJ1-5|.|TRBV9
ASSVGPNQPQH
>.|TRBJ2-7|.|TRBV2
ASSEPSRSSYEQY
>TRBD1|TRBJ2-7|once|TRBV29-1
SVGGPGQGSYEQY
>.|TRBJ2-1|.|TRBV7-3
ASSLWLYNEQF
>.|TRBJ2-3|.|TRBV7-3
ASSLTPGVAGTDTQY
>TRBD1|TRBJ1-2|.|TRBV6-5
ATGQGRGYT
>.|TRBJ2-1|.|TRBV9
ASSGAGAIGNEQF
>.|TRBJ2-5|.|TRBV18
ASSPRLESETQY
>TRBD2|TRBJ2-3|.|TRBV19
ASSMSGGPDTQY
>.|TRBJ2-3|.|TRBV5-1
ASTTRGRPDTQY
>.|TRBJ2-7|.|TRBV7-2
ASSGRSGAGEQY
>TRBD1|TRBJ2-7|.|TRBV15
AISRDREGHEQY
>.|TRBJ2-3|.|TRBV6-5
ASNSWGPEDTQY
>.|TRBJ1-1|.|TRBV4-3
ASSQEPPPRQLEAF
>TRBD2|TRBJ2-1|.|TRBV7-2
ASSYRLAGDLKSDEQF
>TRBD1|TRBJ2-7|.|TRBV6-1
ASNRGPDYEQY
>TRBD2|TRBJ2-1|.|TRBV14
ASSPGAGRFNNEQF
>.|TRBJ1-2|.|TRBV2
ASREVGGIRNYGYT
>.|TRBJ2-7|.|TRBV4-1
ASSQEWTAYYEQY
>.|TRBJ2-1|.|TRBV7-2
ASSLIPGNEQF
>TRBD2|TRBJ2-3|.|TRBV29-1
SVVLAGGPMSTDTQY
>TRBD2|TRBJ2-1|.|TRBV14
ASSQDSLAGYNEQF
>TRBD1|TRBJ2-3|.|TRBV2
ASSSTGAPGTDTQY
>TRBD1|TRBJ2-7|.|TRBV7-9
ASSLEFGQGIEQY
>.|TRBJ1-1|.|TRBV5-4
ASSGGMENTEAF
>TRBD1|TRBJ1-2|.|TRBV7-2
ASSLGGTGKNYGYT
>.|TRBJ1-6|.|TRBV5-1
ASSLGGWGQEDSPLH